These 15 T cell receptor beta chains came from one sample sequenced in a study of OX40 agonist ivuxolimab in advanced cancers. Generated by immunoSEQ multiplex PCR, the TCRdb table keeps only in-frame clones and is missing some. Of about 49,000 clones listed, less than 85% are singletons. The sample in question was CD4+ or CD8+ T cells sorted from blood, obtained in a trial of the OX40 agonist ivuxolimab. The source is an adult with an advanced solid tumor such as melanoma, head and neck, liver or kidney cancer.

The J gene is TRBJ2-3, the V gene TRBV5-4; tentative D call: TRBD2 (5 bases). This CDR3 is 13 amino acids long. Germline V lookup: CDR1 SGHNT, CDR2 YYREEE (reference sequence). Trimming pared 4 bases from V and 2 bases from J, leaving 8 bases between. The CDR3 region has the DNA TGTGCCAGCAGCGGAGGTGTCACAGATACGCAGTATTTT. Translation gives CASSGGVTDTQYF.

The chain links TRBV27 to TRBJ1-5; D is uncertain. In germline, CDR1 is MNHEY, CDR2 SMNVEV (reference sequence). The CDR3 loop spans 13 amino acids. V was shortened by 2 bases and J by 7 bases, with 9 bases between the two germline ends. The CDR3 DNA sequence: TGTGCCAGCAGTTTAAGAGAGGGCCAGCCCCAGCATTTT. Its protein product is CASSLREGQPQHF.

The V call is TRBV4-1, the J call TRBJ1-2; no firm D call. Looked up from germline, CDR1 is MGHRA and CDR2 is YSYEKL. V lost 1 base, J lost 1 base, and 13 bases lay in between. The CDR3 has 16 amino acids. DNA of the CDR3: TGCGCCAGCAGCCAAGTCCAGTTTAGTGGTAACTATGGCTACACCTTC. Amino acid sequence: CASSQVQFSGNYGYTF.

The rearrangement uses TRBV29-1 and TRBJ2-7, with a weak D call TRBD1 (6 bases). The CDR3 is made up of 12 amino acids. Germline V CDR1 and CDR2: SQVTM, ANQGSEA. V was pared by 5 bases and J by 5 bases, with 13 bases between. The CDR3 DNA follows: TGCAGCGTTCTCACAGGGTTGAACGAGCAGTACTTC. Protein sequence: CSVLTGLNEQYF.

The chain links TRBV25-1 to TRBJ1-1; 7 bases are shared with TRBD1. Germline V gives CDR1 MGHDK, CDR2 SYGVNS. V dropped 10 bases and J dropped 11; count of bases not matched to a gene: 10. The length of the CDR3 is 11 residues. CDR3 coding DNA: TGTGCCACCCTAATCGGGGGACAGGCTTTCTTT. This gives the protein CATLIGGQAFF.

The chain recombines TRBV10-3 with TRBJ2-1; tentative D call: TRBD2 (6 bases). CDR1 ENHRY and CDR2 SYGVKD come from the germline V gene. The length of the CDR3 is 16 residues. Trimming cost V 0 bases and J 7 bases, with 16 bases left between them. The CDR3 protein is CAISESIADGWNEQFF. As DNA, the CDR3 is TGTGCCATCAGTGAGTCGATAGCGGACGGTTGGAATGAGCAGTTCTTC.

The chain recombines TRBV5-1 with TRBJ2-3, with D hard to call. Trimming removed 0 bases at V and 0 bases at J, with 5 bases between. There are 14 residues in the CDR3. Per the germline V gene, CDR1 is SGHRS and CDR2 is YFSETQ. The CDR3 nucleotides are TGCGCCAGCAGCTTGGTTTCTAGCACAGATACGCAGTATTTT. It specifies CASSLVSSTDTQYF.

The gene calls are TRBV6-5 and TRBJ1-2, with a possible D match to TRBD1 (5 bases). The V gene lost 5 bases and the J gene lost 7 bases, with 17 bases spanning the gap. This CDR3 is 14 amino acids long. Germline-derived CDR1 and CDR2 are MNHEY and SVGAGI. The CDR3 spells CASSGERTRGGYTF. The CDR3 nucleotides are TGTGCCAGCAGTGGCGAACGGACAAGGGGTGGCTACACCTTC.

V is TRBV7-2 and J is TRBJ2-1; D call uncertain. The CDR3 is 13 amino acids. V lost 2 bases to trimming and J lost 7 bases, with 9 bases between them. Germline loops: CDR1 SGHTA, CDR2 FQGNSA. The CDR3 bases are TGTGCCAGCAGCTTATACCTTTCGAATGAGCAGTTCTTC. Its translation: CASSLYLSNEQFF.

The chain employs TRBV6-1 and TRBJ2-7, with 9 bases lining up with TRBD1. Germline CDR1 and CDR2: MNHNS and SASEGT. Trimming removed 7 bases from V and 3 bases from J; junction bases left unmatched: 7. This CDR3 contains 14 residues. The CDR3 sequence is CASKAGQGFYEQYF. The CDR3, as DNA: TGTGCCAGCAAAGCGGGACAGGGCTTCTACGAGCAGTACTTC.

The chain has TRBV10-2 and TRBJ2-7, with 12 nucleotides matching TRBD2. Per germline, CDR1 WSHSY and CDR2 SAAADI. This CDR3 region has 14 residues. V lost 8 bases and J lost 6; bases outside the gene matches: 8. The CDR3 nucleotides read TGCGCCAGCCACACTAGCGGGAGGCCATCCGAGCAGTACTTC. Protein product: CASHTSGRPSEQYF.

The V and J genes are TRBV6-5 and TRBJ1-5; no clear D. V was pared by 6 bases and J by 2 bases, with 14 bases between. The CDR3 length is 15 residues. Germline CDR1 MNHEY, CDR2 SVGAGI. Here the CDR3 DNA reads TGTGCCAGCAGACCTAGAAAGGGTGGCAATCAGCCCCAGCATTTT. Translated: CASRPRKGGNQPQHF.

The V and J genes are TRBV2 and TRBJ2-7; D is uncertain. Germline CDR1 reads SNHLY; CDR2 reads FYNNEI. The CDR3 has 12 amino acids. Trimming stripped 1 base from V and 6 bases from J, with 7 bases between. DNA of the CDR3: TGTGCCAGCAGTGAAGGGCCAGCCGAGCAGTACTTC. Its translation: CASSEGPAEQYF.

The chain has TRBV2 and TRBJ1-2, with TRBD1 identical over 10 bases. This CDR3 spans 13 amino acids. The germline V gene encodes CDR1 SNHLY and CDR2 FYNNEI. Unmatched junction bases numbered 4, after V lost 5 bases and J lost 7 bases. Here the CDR3 reads CASSLTGGGGYTF. In DNA form, the CDR3 reads TGTGCCAGCAGTTTGACAGGGGGCGGTGGCTACACCTTC.

On this clone itself: An end of the junction differs from the germline gene, which may be a read error. This chain joins TRBV18 and TRBJ2-7; unclear D gene. Germline V gene data show CDR1 as KGHSH and CDR2 as LQKENI. The CDR3 extends over 11 amino acids. The CDR3 sequence is CASSADRVSFF. The DNA of the CDR3 is TGTGCCAGCTCAGCCGACCGGGTCTCCTTTTTC.